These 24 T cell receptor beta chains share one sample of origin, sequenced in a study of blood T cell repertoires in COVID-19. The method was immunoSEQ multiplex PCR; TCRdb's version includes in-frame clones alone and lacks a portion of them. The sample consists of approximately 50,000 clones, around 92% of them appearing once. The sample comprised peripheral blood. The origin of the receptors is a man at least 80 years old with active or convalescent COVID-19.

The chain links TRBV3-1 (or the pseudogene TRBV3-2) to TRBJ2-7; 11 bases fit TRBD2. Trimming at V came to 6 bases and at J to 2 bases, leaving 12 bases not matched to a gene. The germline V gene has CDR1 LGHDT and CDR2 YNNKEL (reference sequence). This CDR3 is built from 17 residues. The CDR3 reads CASSRGLAGGGTYEQYF. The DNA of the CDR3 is TGTGCCAGCAGTCGAGGGCTAGCGGGAGGCGGAACCTACGAGCAGTACTTC.

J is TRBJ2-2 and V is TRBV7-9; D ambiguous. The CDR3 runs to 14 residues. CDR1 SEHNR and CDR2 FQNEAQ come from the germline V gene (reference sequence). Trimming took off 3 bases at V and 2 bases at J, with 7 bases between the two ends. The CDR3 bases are TGTGCCAGCAGCTTTTCCGTTAACACCGGGGAGCTGTTTTTT. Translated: CASSFSVNTGELFF.

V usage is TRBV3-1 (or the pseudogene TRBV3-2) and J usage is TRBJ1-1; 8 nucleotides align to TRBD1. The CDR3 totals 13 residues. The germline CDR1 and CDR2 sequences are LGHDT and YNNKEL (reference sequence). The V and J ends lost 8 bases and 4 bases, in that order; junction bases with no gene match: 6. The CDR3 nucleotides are TGTGCCAGCGGAAAACAGGGGGGCACTGAAGCTTTCTTT. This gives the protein CASGKQGGTEAFF.

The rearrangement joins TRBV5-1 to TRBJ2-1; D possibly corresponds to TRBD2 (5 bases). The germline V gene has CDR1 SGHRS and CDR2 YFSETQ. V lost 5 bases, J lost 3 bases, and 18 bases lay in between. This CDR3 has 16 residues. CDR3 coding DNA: TGCGCCAGCAGTAAGGCGGTAGAGGGAAGCTACAATGAGCAGTTCTTC. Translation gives CASSKAVEGSYNEQFF.

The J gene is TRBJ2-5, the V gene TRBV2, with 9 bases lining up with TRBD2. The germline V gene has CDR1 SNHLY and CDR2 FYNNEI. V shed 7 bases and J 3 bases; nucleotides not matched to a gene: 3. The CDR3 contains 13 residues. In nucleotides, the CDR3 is TGTGCCAGCAAGCTAGCGGGGAAAGAGACCCAGTACTTC. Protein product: CASKLAGKETQYF.

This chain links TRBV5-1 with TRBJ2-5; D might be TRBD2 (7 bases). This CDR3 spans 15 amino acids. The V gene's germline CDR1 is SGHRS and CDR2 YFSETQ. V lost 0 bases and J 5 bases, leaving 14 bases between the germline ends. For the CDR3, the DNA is TGCGCCAGCAGCTTGGTCACAGGGAGGGAGGAGACCCAGTACTTC. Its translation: CASSLVTGREETQYF.

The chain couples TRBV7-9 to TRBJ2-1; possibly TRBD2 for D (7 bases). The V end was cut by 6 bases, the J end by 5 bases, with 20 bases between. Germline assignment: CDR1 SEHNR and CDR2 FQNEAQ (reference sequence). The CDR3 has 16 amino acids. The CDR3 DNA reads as TGTGCCAGCAGACCAAGTAGAGGGAGGGGGGACAATGAGCAGTTCTTC. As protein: CASRPSRGRGDNEQFF.

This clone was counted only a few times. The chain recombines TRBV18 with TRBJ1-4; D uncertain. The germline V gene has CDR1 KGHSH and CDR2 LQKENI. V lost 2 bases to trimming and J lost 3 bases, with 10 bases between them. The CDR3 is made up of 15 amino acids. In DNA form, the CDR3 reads TGTGCCAGCTCACCAAGAGACGGGGCTAATGAAAAACTGTTTTTT. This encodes CASSPRDGANEKLFF. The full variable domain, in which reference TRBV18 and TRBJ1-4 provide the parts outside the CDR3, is NAGVMQNPRHLVRRRGQEARLRCSPMKGHSHVYWYRQLPEEGLKFMVYLQKENIIDESGMPKERFSAEFPKEGPSILRIQQVVRGDSAAYFCASSPRDGANEKLFFGSGTQLSVL.

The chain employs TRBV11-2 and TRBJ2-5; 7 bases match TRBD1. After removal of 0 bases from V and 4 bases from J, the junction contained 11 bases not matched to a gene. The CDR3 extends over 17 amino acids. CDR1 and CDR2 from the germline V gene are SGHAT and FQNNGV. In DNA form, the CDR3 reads TGTGCCAGCAGCTTAGATCTAGGGGGCAAAAAGAGAGAGACCCAGTACTTC. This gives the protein CASSLDLGGKKRETQYF.

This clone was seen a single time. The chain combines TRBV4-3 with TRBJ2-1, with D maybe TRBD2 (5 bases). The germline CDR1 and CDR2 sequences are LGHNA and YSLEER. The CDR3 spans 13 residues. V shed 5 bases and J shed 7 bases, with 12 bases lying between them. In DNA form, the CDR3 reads TGCGCCAGCAGCAGAAAGACGGGGAATGAGCAGTTCTTC. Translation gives CASSRKTGNEQFF.

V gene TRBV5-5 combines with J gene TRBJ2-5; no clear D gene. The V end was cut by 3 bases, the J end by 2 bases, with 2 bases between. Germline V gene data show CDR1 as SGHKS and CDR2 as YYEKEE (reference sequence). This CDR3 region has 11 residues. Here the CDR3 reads CASSSQETQYF. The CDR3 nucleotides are TGTGCCAGCAGCTCTCAAGAGACCCAGTACTTC.

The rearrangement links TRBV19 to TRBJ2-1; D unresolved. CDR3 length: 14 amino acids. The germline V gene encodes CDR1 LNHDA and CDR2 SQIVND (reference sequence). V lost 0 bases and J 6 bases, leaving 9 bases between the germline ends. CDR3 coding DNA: TGTGCCAGTAGTATAGAGGCAGGCCTCAATGAGCAGTTCTTC. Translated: CASSIEAGLNEQFF. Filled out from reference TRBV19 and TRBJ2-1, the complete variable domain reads DGGITQSPKYLFRKEGQNVTLSCEQNLNHDAMYWYRQDPGQGLRLIYYSQIVNDFQKGDIAEGYSVSREKKESFPLTVTSAQKNPTAFYLCASSIEAGLNEQFFGPGTRLTVL.

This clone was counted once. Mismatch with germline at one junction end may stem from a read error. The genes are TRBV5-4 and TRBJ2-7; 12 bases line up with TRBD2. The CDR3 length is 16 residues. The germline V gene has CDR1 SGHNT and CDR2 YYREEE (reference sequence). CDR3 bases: TGTACCAGCAGCCGGGATCAACTAGCGGGAGGTGGCGGGGAGTACTTC. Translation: CTSSRDQLAGGGGEYF.

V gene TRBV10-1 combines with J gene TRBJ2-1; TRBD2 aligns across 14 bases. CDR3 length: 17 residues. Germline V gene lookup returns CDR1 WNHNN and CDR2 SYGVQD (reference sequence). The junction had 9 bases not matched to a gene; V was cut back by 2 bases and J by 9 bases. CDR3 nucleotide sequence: TGCGCCAGCAGTGAGATACCCGGGACTAGCGGGAGTATTGAGCAGTTCTTC. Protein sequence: CASSEIPGTSGSIEQFF.

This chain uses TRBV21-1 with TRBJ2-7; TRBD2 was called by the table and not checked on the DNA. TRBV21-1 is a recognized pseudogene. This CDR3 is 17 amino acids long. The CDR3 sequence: CASSKVPAGLDSYEQYF. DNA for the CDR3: TGTGCCAGCAGCAAAGTTCCTGCGGGTTTAGACTCCTACGAGCAGTACTTC.

The CDR3 here is CASSTGQQETQYF. The CDR3, as DNA: TGCGCCAGCAGTACAGGACAGCAAGAGACCCAGTACTTC. The chain recombines TRBV5-1 with TRBJ2-5, with D perhaps TRBD1 (6 bases). V lost 5 bases and J 2 bases, leaving 10 bases between the germline ends. The germline V gene has CDR1 SGHRS and CDR2 YFSETQ. This CDR3 is 13 amino acids long.

The chain's CDR3 is CASGQGGRYEQYF. The DNA for the CDR3 is TGTGCCAGTGGACAGGGTGGGCGCTACGAGCAGTACTTC. The V call is TRBV10-3, the J call TRBJ2-7; 8 bases are a match to TRBD1. V was clipped by 10 bases and J by 3 bases; unmatched bases: 8. This CDR3 spans 13 amino acids. CDR1 is ENHRY, CDR2 SYGVKD, per germline.

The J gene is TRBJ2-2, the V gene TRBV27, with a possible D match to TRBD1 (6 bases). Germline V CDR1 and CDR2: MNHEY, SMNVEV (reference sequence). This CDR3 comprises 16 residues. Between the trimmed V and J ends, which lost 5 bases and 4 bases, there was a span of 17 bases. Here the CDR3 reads CASSPRVAQGTGELFF. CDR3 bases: TGTGCCAGCAGTCCAAGGGTTGCACAGGGCACCGGGGAGCTGTTTTTT.

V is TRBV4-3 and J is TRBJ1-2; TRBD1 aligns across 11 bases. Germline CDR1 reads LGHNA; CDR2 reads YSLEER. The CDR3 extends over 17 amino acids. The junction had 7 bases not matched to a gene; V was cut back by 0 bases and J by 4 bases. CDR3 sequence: CASSQELGTGGSYGYTF. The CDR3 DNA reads TGCGCCAGCAGCCAAGAGTTAGGGACAGGGGGGTCCTATGGCTACACCTTC.

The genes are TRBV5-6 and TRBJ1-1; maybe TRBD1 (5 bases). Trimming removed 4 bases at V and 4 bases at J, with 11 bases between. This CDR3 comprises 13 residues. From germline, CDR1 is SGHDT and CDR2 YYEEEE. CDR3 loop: CASSQGQGTEAFF. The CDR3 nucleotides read TGTGCCAGCAGCCAAGGGCAGGGCACTGAAGCTTTCTTT.

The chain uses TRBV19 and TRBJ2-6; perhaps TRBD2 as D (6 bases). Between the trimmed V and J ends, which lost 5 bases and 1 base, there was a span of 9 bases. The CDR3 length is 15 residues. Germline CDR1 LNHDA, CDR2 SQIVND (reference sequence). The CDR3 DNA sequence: TGTGCCAGTAGTGTTGGGGGGTCTGGGGCCAACGTCCTGACTTTC. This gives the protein CASSVGGSGANVLTF.

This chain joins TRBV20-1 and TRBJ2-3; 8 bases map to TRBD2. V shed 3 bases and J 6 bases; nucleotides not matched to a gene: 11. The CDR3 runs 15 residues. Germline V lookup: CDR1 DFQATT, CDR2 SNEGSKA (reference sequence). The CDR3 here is CSASVAERLADTQYF. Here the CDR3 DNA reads TGCAGTGCTAGTGTAGCAGAGCGACTAGCGGATACGCAGTATTTT.

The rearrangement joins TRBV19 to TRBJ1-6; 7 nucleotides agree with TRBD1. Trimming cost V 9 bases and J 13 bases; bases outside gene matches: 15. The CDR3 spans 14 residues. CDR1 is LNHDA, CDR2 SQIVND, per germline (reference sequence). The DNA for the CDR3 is TGTGCCAGCGCGACCCAAGTCACAGGGGACCCCCTCCACTTT. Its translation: CASATQVTGDPLHF.

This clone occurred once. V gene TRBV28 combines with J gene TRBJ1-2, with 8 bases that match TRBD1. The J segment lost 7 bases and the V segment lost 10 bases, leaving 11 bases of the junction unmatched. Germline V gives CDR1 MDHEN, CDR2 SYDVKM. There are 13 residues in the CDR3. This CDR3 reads CATITGGQSGYTF. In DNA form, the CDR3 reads TGTGCCACCATTACAGGGGGTCAAAGTGGCTACACCTTC.